This T cell receptor beta chain was captured by sequencing in a study of T cells after yellow fever vaccination. The study, taken as a whole, reports: Though weaker, the secondary response peaked faster, on day 5 versus 15. Just a small share of clonotypes turned up in the CD4 compartment as well as the CD8 compartment. Most primary-vaccination clones recurred post-booster (around 95% CD4, 88% CD8).

Universal primer sites and UMIs were introduced during 5'RACE template-switching synthesis of TCR cDNA. TCRdb re-derived calls from the 5' RACE reads in MiXCR, one entry per CDR3 protein. Among more than 450,000 distinct CDR3 sequences listed, 21% were seen once. In regard to this clonotype: Its target is unknown.

The sequences come from PBMCs, collected less than 25 days after the first yellow fever vaccination. This clonotype was sampled from a man between 18 and 35 years old who received the YFV17D yellow fever vaccine.

The CDR3 DNA follows: TGTGCCAGCAGTCGACGCTTAGCGGGGGGTAGTTTTGGTACGCAGTATTTT. Translating it yields CASSRRLAGGSFGTQYF. The V gene is TRBV6-2 or TRBV6-3, the J gene TRBJ2-3; 10 bases line up with TRBD2. In germline, CDR1 is MNHEY, CDR2 SVGEGT. The V and J ends lost 5 bases and 8 bases, in that order; junction bases with no gene match: 16. The CDR3 loop spans 17 amino acids.